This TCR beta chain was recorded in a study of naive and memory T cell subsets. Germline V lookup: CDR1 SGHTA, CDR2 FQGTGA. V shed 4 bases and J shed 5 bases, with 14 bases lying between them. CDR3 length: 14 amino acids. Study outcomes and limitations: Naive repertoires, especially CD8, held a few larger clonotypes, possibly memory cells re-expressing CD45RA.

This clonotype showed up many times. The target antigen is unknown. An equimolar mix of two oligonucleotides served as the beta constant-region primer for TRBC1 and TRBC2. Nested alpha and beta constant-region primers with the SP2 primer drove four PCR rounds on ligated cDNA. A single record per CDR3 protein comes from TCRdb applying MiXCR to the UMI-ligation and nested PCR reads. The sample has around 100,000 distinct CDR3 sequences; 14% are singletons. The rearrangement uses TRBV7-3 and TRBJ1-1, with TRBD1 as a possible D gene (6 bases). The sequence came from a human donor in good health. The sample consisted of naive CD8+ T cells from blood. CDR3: CASSSRGGWTEAFF. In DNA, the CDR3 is TGTGCCAGCAGCTCCAGGGGAGGTTGGACTGAAGCTTTCTTT. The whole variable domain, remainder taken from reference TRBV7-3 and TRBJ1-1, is GAGVSQTPSNKVTEKGKYVELRCDPISGHTALYWYRQSLGQGPEFLIYFQGTGAADDSGLPNDRFFAVRPEGSVSTLKIQRTERGDSAVYLCASSSRGGWTEAFFGQGTRLTVV.